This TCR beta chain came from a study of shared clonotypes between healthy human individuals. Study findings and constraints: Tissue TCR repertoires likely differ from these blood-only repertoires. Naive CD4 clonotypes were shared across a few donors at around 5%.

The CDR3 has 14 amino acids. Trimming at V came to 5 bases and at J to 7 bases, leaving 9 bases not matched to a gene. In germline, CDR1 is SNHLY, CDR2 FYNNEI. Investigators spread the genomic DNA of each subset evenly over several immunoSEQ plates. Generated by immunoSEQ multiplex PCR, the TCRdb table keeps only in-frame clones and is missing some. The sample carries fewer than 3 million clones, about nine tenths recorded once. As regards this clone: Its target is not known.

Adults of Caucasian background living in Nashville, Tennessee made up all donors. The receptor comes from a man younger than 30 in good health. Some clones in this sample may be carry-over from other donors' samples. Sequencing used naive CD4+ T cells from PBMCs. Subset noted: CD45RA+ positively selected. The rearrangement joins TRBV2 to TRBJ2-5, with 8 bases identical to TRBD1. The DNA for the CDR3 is TGTGCCAGCAGTCCCGACAGGGGTTACGGGACCCAGTACTTC. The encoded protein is CASSPDRGYGTQYF.